The rows below give T cell receptor beta chains drawn from one sample of a study of T-cell reconstitution after alpha-beta-depleted transplantation in children. Each CDR3 protein is one row after TCRdb ran MiXCR on the PCR reads. The repertoire holds some 250,000 distinct CDR3 sequences, with more than 10% as singletons. The sample was PBMCs from the stem cell graft donor, taken from the stem cell graft. These TCRs come from a human donor who donated a stem cell graft to a child with acute lymphoblastic leukemia. Each CDR3 is given with its conserved first and last residue. Fields, in order: J gene, clone size, D gene, V gene, CDR3 DNA, CDR3 protein. The D gene is left open where the match is weak. The size of a clone is reported for some rows only, either as once, few or many, or as a class for expanded clones.

j_call: TRBJ2-7; clone_size: many; d_call: TRBD1; v_call: TRBV28; cdr3_nt: TGTGCCAGCAGTAGGACAGGGGGCCACGAGCAGTACTTC; cdr3_aa: CASSRTGGHEQYF
j_call: TRBJ2-7; clone_size: many; d_call: -; v_call: TRBV20-1; cdr3_nt: TGCAGTGCTGCTGCCAATCCGGTGGGAGGCGAGCAGTACTTC; cdr3_aa: CSAAANPVGGEQYF
j_call: TRBJ2-1; clone_size: many; d_call: -; v_call: TRBV29-1; cdr3_nt: TGCAGCGTTGTTGGTATCTCCTACAATGAGCAGTTCTTC; cdr3_aa: CSVVGISYNEQFF
j_call: TRBJ1-1; clone_size: -; d_call: -; v_call: TRBV5-1; cdr3_nt: TGCGCCAGCAGCTTGCGGACACCGAACACTGAAGCTTTCTTT; cdr3_aa: CASSLRTPNTEAFF
j_call: TRBJ2-3; clone_size: many; d_call: -; v_call: TRBV15; cdr3_nt: TGTGCCACCAGCAGAGATCAAGGAAGGGATACGCAGTATTTT; cdr3_aa: CATSRDQGRDTQYF
j_call: TRBJ2-7; clone_size: many; d_call: -; v_call: TRBV29-1; cdr3_nt: TGCAGCGTATCGACAGTCTCCTACGAGCAGTACTTC; cdr3_aa: CSVSTVSYEQYF
j_call: TRBJ2-5; clone_size: many; d_call: -; v_call: TRBV10-3; cdr3_nt: TGTGCCATCAGTGAGTCGGGACTTGCCCAAGAGACCCAGTACTTC; cdr3_aa: CAISESGLAQETQYF
j_call: TRBJ2-1; clone_size: many; d_call: -; v_call: TRBV6-2/TRBV6-3; cdr3_nt: TGTGCCAGCAGTTACTCGATGAGCTTGTTTGAGCAGTTCTTC; cdr3_aa: CASSYSMSLFEQFF
j_call: TRBJ2-7; clone_size: many; d_call: TRBD1; v_call: TRBV4-3; cdr3_nt: TGCGCCAGCAGCCAAGGTGCTGGGACAGGGGGGTACGAGCAGTACTTC; cdr3_aa: CASSQGAGTGGYEQYF
j_call: TRBJ2-7; clone_size: many; d_call: -; v_call: TRBV28; cdr3_nt: TGTGCCAGCAGTTACCCCCAGGGATACGAGCAGTACTTC; cdr3_aa: CASSYPQGYEQYF
j_call: TRBJ2-5; clone_size: -; d_call: -; v_call: TRBV4-3; cdr3_nt: TGCGCCAGCAGCCCACAGCCATGTACAGGAGAAGAGACCCAGTACTTC; cdr3_aa: CASSPQPCTGEETQYF